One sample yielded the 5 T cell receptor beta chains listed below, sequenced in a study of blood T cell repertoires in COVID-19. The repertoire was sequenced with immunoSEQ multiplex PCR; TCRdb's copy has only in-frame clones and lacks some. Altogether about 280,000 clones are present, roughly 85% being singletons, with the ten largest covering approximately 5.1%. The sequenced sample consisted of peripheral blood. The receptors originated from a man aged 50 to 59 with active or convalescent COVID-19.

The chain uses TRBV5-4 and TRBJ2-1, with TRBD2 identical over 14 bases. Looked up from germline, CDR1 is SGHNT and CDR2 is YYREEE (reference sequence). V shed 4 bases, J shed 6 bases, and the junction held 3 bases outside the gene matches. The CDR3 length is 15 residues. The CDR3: CASSPGTSGSNEQFF. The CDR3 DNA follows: TGTGCCAGCAGCCCCGGGACTAGCGGGAGCAATGAGCAGTTCTTC.

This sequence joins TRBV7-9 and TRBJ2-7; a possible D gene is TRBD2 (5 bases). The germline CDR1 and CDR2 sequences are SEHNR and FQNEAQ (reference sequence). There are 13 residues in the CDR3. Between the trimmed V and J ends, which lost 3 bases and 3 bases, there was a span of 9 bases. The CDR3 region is CASSLREYYEQYF. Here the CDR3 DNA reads TGTGCCAGCAGCTTGAGGGAATACTACGAGCAGTACTTC. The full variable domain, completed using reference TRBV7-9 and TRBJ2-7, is DTGVSQNPRHKITKRGQNVTFRCDPISEHNRLYWYRQTLGQGPEFLTYFQNEAQLEKSRLLSDRFSAERPKGSFSTLEIQRTEQGDSAMYLCASSLREYYEQYFGPGTRLTVT.

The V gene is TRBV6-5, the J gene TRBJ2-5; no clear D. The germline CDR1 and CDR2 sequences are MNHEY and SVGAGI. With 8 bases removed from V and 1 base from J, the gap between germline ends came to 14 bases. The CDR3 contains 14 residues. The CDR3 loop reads CASDIGGSQETQYF. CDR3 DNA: TGTGCCAGCGATATAGGCGGCTCCCAAGAGACCCAGTACTTC.

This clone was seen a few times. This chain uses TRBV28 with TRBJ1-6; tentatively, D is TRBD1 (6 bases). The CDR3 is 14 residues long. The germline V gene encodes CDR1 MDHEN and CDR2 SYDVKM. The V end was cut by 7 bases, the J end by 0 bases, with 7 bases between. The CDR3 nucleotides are TGTGCCAGCAAAGGGGGCTCCTATAATTCACCCCTCCACTTT. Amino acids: CASKGGSYNSPLHF.

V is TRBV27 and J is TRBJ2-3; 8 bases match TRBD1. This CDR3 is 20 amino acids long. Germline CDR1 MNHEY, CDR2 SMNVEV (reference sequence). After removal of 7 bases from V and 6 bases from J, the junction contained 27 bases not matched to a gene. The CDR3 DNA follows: TGTGCCAGCACCCTCCCGGGGCCCATCTCGACAGGGGCCCGACCCGATACGCAGTATTTT. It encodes CASTLPGPISTGARPDTQYF.